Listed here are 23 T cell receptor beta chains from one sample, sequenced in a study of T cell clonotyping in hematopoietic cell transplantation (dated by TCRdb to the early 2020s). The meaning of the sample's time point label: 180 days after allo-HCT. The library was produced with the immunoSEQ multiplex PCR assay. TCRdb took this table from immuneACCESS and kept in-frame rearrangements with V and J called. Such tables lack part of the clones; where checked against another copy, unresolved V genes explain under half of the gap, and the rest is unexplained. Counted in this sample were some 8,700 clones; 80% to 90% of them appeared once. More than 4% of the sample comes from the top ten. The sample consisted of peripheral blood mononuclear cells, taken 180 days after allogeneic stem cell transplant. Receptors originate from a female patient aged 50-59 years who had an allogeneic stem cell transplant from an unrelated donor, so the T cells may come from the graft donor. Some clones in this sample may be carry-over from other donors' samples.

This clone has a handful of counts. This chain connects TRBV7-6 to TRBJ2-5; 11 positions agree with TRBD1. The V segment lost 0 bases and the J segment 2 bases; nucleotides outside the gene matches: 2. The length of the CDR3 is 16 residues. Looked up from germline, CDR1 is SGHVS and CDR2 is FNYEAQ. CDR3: CASSLAGQGAQETQYF. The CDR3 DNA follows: TGTGCCAGCAGCTTAGCAGGACAGGGGGCACAAGAGACCCAGTACTTC.

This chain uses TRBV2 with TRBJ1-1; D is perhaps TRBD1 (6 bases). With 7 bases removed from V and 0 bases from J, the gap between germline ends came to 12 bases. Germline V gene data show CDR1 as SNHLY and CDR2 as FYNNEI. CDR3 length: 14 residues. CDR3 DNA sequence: TGTGCCAGCATGCGCGGGGGCGTGAACACTGAAGCTTTCTTT. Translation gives CASMRGGVNTEAFF.

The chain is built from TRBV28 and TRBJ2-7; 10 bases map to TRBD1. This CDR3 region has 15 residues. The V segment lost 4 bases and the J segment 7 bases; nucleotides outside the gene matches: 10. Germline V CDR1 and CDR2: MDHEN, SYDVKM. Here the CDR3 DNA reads TGTGCCAGCAGTTATGGGGGGACAGGGGTTGGAGAGCAGTACTTC. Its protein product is CASSYGGTGVGEQYF.

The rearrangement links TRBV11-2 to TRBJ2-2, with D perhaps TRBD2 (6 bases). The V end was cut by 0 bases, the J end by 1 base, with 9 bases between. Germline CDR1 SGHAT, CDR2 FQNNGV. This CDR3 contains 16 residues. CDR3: CASSLEEGRNTGELFF. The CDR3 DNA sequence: TGTGCCAGCAGCTTAGAGGAGGGCCGGAACACCGGGGAGCTGTTTTTT.

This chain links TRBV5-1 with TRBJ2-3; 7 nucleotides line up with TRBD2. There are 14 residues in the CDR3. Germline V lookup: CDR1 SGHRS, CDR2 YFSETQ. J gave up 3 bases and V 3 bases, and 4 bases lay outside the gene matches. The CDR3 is CASSWGGTTDTQYF. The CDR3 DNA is TGCGCCAGCAGCTGGGGGGGAACGACAGATACGCAGTATTTT.

The CDR3 sequence: CASSQGILRDRMNTGELFF. CDR3 sequence (DNA): TGCGCCAGCAGCCAAGGAATATTGAGGGACAGGATGAACACCGGGGAGCTGTTTTTT. The rearrangement joins TRBV4-1 to TRBJ2-2, with 8 bases matching TRBD1. Germline V CDR1 and CDR2: MGHRA, YSYEKL. The CDR3 is 19 amino acids. J gave up 1 base and V 1 base, and 11 bases lay outside the gene matches.

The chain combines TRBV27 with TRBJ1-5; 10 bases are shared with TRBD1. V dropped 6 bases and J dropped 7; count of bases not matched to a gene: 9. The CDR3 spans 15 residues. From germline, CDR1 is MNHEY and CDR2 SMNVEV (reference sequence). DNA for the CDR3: TGTGCCAGCAGACTGACAGGGGGCGAGGGCCAGCCCCAGCATTTT. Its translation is CASRLTGGEGQPQHF.

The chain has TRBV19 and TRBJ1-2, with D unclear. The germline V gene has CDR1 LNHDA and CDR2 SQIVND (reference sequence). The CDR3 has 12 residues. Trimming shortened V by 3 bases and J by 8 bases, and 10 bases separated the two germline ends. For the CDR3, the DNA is TGTGCCAGTAGTATTTCGCTGACGGGCTACACCTTC. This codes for CASSISLTGYTF.

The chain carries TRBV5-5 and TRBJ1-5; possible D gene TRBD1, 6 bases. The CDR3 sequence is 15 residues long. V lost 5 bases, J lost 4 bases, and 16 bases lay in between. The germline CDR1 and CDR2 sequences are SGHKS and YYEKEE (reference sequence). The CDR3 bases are TGTGCCAGCAGTAACTACAGGGACCAAAATCAGCCCCAGCATTTT. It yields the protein CASSNYRDQNQPQHF.

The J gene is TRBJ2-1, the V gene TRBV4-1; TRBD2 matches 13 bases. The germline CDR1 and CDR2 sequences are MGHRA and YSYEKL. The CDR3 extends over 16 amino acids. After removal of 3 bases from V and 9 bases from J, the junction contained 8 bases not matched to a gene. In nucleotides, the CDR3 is TGCGCCAGCAGCCAGGCTCGCGGACTAGCGGGAGCTGAGCAGTTCTTC. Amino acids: CASSQARGLAGAEQFF.

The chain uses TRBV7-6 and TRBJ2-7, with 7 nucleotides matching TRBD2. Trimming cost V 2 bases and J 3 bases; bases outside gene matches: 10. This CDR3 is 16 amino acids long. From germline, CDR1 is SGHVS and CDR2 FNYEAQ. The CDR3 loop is CASSLTQASGIYEQYF. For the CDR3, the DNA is TGTGCCAGCAGCTTAACTCAGGCTAGCGGAATCTACGAGCAGTACTTC. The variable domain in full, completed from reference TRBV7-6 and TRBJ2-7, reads GAGVSQSPRYKVTKRGQDVALRCDPISGHVSLYWYRQALGQGPEFLTYFNYEAQQDKSGLPNDRFSAERPEGSISTLTIQRTEQRDSAMYRCASSLTQASGIYEQYFGPGTRLTVT.

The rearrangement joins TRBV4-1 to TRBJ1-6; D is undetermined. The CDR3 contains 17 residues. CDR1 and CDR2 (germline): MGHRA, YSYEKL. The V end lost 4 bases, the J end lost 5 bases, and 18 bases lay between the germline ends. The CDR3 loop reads CASSPGSLARNNSPLHF. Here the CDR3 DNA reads TGCGCCAGCAGCCCCGGTTCGTTGGCCAGGAATAATTCACCCCTCCACTTT.

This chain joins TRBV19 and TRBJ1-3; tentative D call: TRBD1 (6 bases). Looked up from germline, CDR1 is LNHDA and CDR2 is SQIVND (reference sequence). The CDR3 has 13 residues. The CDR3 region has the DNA TGTGCGACTGGACAGACCTCTGGAAACACCATATATTTT. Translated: CATGQTSGNTIYF.

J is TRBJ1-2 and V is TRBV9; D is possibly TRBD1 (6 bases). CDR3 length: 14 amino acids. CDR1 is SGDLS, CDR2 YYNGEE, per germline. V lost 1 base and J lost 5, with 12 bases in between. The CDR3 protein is CASSVRGKGYGYTF. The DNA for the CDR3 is TGTGCCAGCAGCGTAAGGGGGAAAGGTTATGGCTACACCTTC.

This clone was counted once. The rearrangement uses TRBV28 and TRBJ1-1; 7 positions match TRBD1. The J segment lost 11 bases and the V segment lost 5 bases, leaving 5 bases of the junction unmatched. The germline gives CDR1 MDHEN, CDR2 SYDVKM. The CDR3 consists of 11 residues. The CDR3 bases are TGTGCCAGCAGTACAGGGGCGCAGGCTTTCTTT. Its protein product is CASSTGAQAFF. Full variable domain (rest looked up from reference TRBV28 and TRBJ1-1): DVKVTQSSRYLVKRTGEKVFLECVQDMDHENMFWYRQDPGLGLRLIYFSYDVKMKEKGDIPEGYSVSREKKERFSLILESASTNQTSMYLCASSTGAQAFFGQGTRLTVV.

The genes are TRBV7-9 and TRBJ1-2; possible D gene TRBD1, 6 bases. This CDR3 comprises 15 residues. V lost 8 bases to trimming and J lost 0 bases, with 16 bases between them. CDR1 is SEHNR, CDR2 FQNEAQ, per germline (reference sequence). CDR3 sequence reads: CASLRGSQANYGYTF. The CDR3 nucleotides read TGTGCCAGCCTCAGGGGCAGCCAAGCTAACTATGGCTACACCTTC.

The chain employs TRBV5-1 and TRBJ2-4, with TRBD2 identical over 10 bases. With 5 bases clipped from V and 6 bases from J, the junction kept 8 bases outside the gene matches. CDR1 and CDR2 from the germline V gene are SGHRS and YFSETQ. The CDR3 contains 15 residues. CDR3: CASRQAGGQGNIQYF. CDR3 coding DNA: TGCGCCAGCAGGCAAGCGGGGGGGCAAGGAAACATTCAGTACTTC.

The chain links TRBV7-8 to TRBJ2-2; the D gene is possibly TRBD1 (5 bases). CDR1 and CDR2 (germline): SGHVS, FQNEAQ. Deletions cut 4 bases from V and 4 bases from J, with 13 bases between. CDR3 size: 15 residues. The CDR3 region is CASSSYLGVTGELFF. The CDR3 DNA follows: TGTGCCAGCAGCTCCTATTTAGGGGTCACCGGGGAGCTGTTTTTT.

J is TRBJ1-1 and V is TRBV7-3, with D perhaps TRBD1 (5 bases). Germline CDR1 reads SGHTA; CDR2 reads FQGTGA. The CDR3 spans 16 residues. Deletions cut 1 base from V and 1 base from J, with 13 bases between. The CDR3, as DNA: TGTGCCAGCAGCTTAAATCGTCCAGGGCCGAACACTGAAGCTTTCTTT. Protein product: CASSLNRPGPNTEAFF.

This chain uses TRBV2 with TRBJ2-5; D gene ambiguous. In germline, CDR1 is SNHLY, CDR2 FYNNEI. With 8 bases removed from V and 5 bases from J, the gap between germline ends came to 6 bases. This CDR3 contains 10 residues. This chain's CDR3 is CASGLETQYF. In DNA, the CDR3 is TGTGCCAGCGGGTTGGAGACCCAGTACTTC.

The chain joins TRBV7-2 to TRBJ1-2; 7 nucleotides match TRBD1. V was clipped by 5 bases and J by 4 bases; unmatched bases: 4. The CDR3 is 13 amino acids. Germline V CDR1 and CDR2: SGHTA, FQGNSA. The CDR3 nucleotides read TGTGCCAGCAGCGTAAGACAGGGCTATGGCTACACCTTC. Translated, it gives CASSVRQGYGYTF.

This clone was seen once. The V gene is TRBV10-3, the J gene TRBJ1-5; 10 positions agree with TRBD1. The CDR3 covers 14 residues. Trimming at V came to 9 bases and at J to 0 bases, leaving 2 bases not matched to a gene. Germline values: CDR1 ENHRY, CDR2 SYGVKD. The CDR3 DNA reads TGTGCCATAGGGACAGGGGATAGCAATCAGCCCCAGCATTTT. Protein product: CAIGTGDSNQPQHF.

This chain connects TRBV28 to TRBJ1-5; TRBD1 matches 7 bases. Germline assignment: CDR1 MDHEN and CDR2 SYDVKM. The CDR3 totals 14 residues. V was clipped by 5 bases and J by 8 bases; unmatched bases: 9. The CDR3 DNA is TGTGCCAGCAGTGCCCCACAGGGGCGGAAGCCCCAGCATTTT. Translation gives CASSAPQGRKPQHF. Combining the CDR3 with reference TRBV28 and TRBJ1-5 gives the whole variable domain DVKVTQSSRYLVKRTGEKVFLECVQDMDHENMFWYRQDPGLGLRLIYFSYDVKMKEKGDIPEGYSVSREKKERFSLILESASTNQTSMYLCASSAPQGRKPQHFGDGTRLSIL.